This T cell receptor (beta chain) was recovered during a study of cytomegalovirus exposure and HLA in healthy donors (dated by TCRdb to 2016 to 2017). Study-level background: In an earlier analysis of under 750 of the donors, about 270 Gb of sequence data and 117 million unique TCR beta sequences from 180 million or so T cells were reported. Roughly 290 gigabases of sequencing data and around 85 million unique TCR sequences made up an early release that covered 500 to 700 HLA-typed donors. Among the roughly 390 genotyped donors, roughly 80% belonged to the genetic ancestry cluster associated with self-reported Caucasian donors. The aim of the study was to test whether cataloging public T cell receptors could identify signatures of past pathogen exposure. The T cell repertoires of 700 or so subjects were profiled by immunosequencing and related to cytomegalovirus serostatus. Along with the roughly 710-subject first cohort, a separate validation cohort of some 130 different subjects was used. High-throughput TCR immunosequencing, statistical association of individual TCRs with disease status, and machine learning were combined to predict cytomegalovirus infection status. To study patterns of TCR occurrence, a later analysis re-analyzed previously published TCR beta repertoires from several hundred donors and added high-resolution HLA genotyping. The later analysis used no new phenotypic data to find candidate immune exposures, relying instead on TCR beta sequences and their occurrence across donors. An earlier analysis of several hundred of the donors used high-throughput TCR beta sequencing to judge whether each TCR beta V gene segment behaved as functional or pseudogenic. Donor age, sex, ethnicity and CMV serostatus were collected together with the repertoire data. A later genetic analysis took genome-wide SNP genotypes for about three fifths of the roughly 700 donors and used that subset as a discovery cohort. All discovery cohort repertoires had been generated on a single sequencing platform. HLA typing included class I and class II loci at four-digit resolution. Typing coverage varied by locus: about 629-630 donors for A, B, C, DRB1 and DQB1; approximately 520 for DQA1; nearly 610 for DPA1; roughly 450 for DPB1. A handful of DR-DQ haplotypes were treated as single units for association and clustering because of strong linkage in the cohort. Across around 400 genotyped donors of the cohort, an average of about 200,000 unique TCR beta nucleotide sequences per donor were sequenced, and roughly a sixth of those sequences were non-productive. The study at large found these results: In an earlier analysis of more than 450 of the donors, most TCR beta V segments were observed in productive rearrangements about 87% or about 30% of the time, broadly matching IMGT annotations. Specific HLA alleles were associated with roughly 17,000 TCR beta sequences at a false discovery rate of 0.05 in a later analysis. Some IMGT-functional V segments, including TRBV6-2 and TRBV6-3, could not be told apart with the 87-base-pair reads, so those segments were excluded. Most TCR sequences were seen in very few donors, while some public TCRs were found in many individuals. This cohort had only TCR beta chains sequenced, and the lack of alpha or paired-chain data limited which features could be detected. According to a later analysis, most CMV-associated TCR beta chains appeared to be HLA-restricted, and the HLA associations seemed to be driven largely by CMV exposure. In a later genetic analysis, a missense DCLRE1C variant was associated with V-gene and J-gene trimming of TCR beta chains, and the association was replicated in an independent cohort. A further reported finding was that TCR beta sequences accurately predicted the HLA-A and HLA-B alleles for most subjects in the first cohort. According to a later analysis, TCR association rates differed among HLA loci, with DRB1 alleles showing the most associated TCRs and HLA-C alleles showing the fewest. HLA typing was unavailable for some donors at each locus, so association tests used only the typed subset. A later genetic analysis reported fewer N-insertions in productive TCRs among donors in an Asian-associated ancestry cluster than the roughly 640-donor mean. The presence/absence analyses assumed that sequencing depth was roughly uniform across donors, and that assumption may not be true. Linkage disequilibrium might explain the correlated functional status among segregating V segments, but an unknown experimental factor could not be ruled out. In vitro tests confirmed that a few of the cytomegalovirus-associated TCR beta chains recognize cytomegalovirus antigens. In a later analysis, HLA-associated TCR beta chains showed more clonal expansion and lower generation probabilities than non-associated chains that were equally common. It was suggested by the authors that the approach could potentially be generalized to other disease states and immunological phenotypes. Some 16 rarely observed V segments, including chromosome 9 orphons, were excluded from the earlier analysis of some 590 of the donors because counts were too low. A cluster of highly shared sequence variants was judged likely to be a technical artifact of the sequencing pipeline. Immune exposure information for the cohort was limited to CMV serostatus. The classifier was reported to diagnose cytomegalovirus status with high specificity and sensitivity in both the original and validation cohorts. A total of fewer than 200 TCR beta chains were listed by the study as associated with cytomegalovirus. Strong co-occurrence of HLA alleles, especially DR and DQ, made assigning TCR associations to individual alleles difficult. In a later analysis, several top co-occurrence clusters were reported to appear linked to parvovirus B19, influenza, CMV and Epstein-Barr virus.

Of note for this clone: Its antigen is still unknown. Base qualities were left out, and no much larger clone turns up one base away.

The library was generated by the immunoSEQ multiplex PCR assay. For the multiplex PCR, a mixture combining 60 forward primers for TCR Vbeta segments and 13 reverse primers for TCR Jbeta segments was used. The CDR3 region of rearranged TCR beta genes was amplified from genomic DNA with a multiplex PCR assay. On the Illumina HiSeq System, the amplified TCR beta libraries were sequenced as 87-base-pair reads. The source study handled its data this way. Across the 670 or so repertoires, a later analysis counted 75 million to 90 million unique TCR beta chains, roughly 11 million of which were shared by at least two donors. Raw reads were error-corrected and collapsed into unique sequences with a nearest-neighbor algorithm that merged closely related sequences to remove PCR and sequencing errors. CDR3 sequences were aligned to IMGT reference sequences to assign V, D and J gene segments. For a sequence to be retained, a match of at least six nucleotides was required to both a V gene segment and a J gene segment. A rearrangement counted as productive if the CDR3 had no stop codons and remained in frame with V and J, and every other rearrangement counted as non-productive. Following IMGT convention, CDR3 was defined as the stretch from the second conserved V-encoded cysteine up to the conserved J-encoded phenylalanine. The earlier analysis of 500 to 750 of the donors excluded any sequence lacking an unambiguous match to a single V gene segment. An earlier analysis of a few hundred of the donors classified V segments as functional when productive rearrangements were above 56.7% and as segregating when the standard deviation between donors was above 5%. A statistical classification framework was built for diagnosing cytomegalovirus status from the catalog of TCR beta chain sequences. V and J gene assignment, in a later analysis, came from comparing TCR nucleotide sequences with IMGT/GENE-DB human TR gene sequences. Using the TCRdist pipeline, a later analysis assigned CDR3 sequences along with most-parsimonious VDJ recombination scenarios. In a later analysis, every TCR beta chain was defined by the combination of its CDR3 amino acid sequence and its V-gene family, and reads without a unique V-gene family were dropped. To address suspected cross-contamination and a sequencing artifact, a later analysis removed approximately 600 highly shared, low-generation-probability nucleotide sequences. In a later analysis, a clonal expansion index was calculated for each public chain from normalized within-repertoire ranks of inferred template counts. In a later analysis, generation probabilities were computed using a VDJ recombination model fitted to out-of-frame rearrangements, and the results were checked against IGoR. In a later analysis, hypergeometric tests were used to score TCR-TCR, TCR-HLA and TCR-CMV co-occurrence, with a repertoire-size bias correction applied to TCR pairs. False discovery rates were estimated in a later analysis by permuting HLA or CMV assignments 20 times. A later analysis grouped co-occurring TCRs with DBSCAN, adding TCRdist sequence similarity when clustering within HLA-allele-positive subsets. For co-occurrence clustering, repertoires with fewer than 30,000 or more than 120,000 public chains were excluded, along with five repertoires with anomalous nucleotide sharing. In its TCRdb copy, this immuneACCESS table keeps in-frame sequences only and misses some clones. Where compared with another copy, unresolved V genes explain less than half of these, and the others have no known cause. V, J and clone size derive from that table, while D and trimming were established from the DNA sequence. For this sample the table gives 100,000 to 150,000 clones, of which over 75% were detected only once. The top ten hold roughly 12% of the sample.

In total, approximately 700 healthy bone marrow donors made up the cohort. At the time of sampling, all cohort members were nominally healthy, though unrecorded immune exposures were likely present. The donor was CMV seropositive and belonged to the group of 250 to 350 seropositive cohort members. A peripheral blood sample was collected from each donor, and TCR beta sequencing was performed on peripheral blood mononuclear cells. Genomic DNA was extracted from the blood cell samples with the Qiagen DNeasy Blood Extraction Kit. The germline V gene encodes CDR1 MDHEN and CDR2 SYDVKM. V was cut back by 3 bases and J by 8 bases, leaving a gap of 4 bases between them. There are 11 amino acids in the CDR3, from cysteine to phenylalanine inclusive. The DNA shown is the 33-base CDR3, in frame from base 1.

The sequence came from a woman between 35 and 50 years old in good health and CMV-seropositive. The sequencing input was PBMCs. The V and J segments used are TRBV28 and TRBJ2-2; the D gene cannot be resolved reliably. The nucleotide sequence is TGTGCCAGCAGTTTCAGGGGGGAGCTGTTTTTT. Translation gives CASSFRGELFF.